This T cell receptor beta chain was identified in a study of OX40 agonist ivuxolimab in advanced cancers. Study summary: Mean age approximately 61 years, range about 23 to 85; just over 80% male.

The germline V gene encodes CDR1 MNHNY and CDR2 SVGAGI (reference sequence). The CDR3 runs 13 residues. The V and J ends lost 6 bases and 6 bases respectively, with 11 bases between them. Using immunoSEQ multiplex PCR, the repertoire was profiled, and TCRdb retains in-frame clones only, with some absent. The sample shows about 93,000 clones, roughly nine tenths of them seen only once. Blood sampling was done at baseline, cycle 4 day 1, and cycle 7 day 1. The chain recombines TRBV6-6 with TRBJ1-4; no clear D. The receptor was isolated from an adult with an advanced solid tumor such as melanoma, head and neck, liver or kidney cancer. Sequences were derived from CD4+ or CD8+ T cells sorted from blood, sampled in a trial of the OX40 agonist ivuxolimab. The CDR3 loop reads CASSYITDEKLFF. Here the CDR3 DNA reads TGTGCCAGCAGCTACATTACGGATGAAAAACTGTTTTTT.